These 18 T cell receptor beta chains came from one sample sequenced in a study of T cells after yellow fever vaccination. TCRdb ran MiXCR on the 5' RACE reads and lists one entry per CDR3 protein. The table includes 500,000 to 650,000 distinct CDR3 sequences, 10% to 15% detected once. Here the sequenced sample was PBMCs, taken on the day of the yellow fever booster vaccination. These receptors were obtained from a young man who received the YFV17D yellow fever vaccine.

CDR3 sequence (DNA): TGCGCCAGCAGCCAAAATTCCCAGGGGAGGAATGAGCAGTTCTTC. It encodes CASSQNSQGRNEQFF. The chain carries TRBV4-1 and TRBJ2-1; perhaps D is TRBD1 or TRBD2 (6 bases each). The germline V gene has CDR1 MGHRA and CDR2 YSYEKL. V lost 2 bases, J lost 7 bases, and 15 bases lay in between. The CDR3 contains 15 residues.

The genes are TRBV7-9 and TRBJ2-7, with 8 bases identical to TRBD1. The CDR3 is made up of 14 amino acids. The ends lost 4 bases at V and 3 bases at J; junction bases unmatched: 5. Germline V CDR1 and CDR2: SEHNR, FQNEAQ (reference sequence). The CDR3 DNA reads TGTGCCAGCAGCTCGGACAGGGTTGTCTACGAGCAGTACTTC. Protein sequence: CASSSDRVVYEQYF.

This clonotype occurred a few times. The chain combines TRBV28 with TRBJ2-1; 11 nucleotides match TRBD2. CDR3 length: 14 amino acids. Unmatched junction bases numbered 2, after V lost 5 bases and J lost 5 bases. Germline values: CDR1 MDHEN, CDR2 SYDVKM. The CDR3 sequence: CASSRLAGHNEQFF. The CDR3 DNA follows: TGTGCCAGCAGTAGACTAGCGGGGCACAATGAGCAGTTCTTC. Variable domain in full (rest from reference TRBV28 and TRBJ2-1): DVKVTQSSRYLVKRTGEKVFLECVQDMDHENMFWYRQDPGLGLRLIYFSYDVKMKEKGDIPEGYSVSREKKERFSLILESASTNQTSMYLCASSRLAGHNEQFFGPGTRLTVL.

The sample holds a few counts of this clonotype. CDR3 protein: CASSPRGLDGSSYNEQFF. In nucleotides, the CDR3 is TGTGCCAGCAGTCCCCGGGGCCTGGACGGGAGCTCCTACAATGAGCAGTTCTTC. The chain couples TRBV28 to TRBJ2-1; D is perhaps TRBD2 (6 bases). Trimming pared 5 bases from V and 0 bases from J, leaving 20 bases between. Germline V CDR1 and CDR2: MDHEN, SYDVKM. The CDR3 loop spans 18 amino acids.

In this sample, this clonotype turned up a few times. The CDR3 nucleotides read TGTGCCAGCAGCCAGGCGGACAGGGTGGCTAGAGCTTTCTTT. Translating it yields CASSQADRVARAFF. This chain connects TRBV3-1 to TRBJ1-1; 8 bases align to TRBD1. With 3 bases clipped from V and 10 bases from J, the junction kept 10 bases outside the gene matches. The V gene's germline CDR1 is LGHDT and CDR2 YNNKEL (reference sequence). This CDR3 contains 14 residues.

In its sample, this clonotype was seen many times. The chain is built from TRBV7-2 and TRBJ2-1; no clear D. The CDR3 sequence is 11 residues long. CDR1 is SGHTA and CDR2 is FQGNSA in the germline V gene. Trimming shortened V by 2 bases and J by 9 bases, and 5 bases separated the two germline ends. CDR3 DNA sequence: TGTGCCAGCAGCTTATGGGCTGAGCAGTTCTTC. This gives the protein CASSLWAEQFF.

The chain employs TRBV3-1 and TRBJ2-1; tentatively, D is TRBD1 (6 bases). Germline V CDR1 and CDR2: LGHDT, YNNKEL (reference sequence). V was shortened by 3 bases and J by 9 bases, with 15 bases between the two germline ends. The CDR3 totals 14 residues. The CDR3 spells CASSHPNREGEQFF. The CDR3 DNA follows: TGTGCCAGCAGCCATCCGAACAGGGAAGGTGAGCAGTTCTTC.

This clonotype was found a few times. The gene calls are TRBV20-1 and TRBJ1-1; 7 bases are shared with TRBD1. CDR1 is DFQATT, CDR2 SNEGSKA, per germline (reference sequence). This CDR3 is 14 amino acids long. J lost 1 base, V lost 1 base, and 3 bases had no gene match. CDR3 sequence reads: CSARVPGGNTEAFF. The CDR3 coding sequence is TGCAGTGCTAGAGTTCCAGGGGGGAACACTGAAGCTTTCTTT.

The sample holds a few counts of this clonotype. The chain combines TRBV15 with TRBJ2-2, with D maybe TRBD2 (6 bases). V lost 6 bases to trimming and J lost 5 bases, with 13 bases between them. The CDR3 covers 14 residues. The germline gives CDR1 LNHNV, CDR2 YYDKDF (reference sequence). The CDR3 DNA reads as TGTGCCACCAGTCGGTGGGAGGTAACCGGGGAGCTGTTTTTT. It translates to CATSRWEVTGELFF.

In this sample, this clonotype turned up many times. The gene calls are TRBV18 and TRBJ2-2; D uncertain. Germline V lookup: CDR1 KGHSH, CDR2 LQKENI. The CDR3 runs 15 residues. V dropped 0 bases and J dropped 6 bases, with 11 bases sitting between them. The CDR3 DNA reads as TGTGCCAGCTCACCACCTGTCCGGGTTGCCGGGGAGCTGTTTTTT. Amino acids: CASSPPVRVAGELFF.

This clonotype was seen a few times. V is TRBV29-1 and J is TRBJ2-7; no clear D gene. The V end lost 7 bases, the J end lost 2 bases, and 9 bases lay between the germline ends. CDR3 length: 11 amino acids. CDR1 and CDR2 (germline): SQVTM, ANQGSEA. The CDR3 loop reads CSGVRAYEQYF. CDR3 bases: TGCAGCGGCGTCCGTGCCTACGAGCAGTACTTC.

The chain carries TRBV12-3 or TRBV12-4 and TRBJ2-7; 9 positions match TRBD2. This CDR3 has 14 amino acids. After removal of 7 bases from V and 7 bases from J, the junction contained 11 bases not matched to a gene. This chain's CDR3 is CASTWGGRAGEQYF. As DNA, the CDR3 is TGTGCCAGCACCTGGGGCGGGAGGGCCGGGGAGCAGTACTTC.

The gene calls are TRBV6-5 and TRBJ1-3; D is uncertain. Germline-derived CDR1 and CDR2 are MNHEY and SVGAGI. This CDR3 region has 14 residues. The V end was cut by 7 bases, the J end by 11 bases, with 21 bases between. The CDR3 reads CASTPPGSPGPIYF. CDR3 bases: TGTGCCAGCACCCCCCCCGGATCCCCTGGCCCCATATATTTT.

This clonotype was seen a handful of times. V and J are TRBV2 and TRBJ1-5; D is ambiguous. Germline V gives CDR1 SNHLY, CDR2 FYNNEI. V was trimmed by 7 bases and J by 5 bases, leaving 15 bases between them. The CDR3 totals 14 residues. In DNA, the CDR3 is TGTGCCAGCACCCTGGGCCGAGGGTATCAGCCCCAGCATTTT. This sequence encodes CASTLGRGYQPQHF. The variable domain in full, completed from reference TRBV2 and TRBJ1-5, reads EPEVTQTPSHQVTQMGQEVILRCVPISNHLYFYWYRQILGQKVEFLVSFYNNEISEKSEIFDDQFSVERPDGSNFTLKIRSTKLEDSAMYFCASTLGRGYQPQHFGDGTRLSIL.

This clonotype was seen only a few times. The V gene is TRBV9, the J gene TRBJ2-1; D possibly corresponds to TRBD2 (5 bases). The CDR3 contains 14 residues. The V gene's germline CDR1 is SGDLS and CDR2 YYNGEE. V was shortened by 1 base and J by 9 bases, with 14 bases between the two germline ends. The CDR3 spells CASSVTPRELEQFF. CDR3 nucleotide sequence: TGTGCCAGCAGCGTAACCCCCCGGGAACTTGAGCAGTTCTTC.

The CDR3 loop is CASSFLTSATYNEQFF. CDR3 sequence (DNA): TGTGCCAGCAGTTTCCTGACTAGCGCCACCTACAATGAGCAGTTCTTC. V usage is TRBV12-3 or TRBV12-4 and J usage is TRBJ2-1; 8 bases map to TRBD2. CDR3 size: 16 residues. Germline trimming cut 3 bases from V and 2 bases from J; bases unmatched to any gene: 6.

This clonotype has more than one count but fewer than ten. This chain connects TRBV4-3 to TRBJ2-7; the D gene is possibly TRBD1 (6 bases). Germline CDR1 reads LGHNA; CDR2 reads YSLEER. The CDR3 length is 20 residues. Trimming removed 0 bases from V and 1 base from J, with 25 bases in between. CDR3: CASSQDLLTTTGRSSYEQYF. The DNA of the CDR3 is TGCGCCAGCAGCCAAGATCTCCTGACAACAACAGGGCGTAGTTCCTACGAGCAGTACTTC.

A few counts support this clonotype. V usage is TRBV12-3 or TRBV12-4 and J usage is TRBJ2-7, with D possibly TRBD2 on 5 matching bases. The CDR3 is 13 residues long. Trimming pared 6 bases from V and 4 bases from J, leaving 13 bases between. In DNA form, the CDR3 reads TGTGCCAGCAGCGTCGGGAACCGATACGAGCAGTACTTC. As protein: CASSVGNRYEQYF.